The present entry profiles one T cell receptor beta chain with its context. The sample belongs to a study of OX40 agonist ivuxolimab in advanced cancers. The CDR3 has 14 amino acids. The germline gives CDR1 SGHRS, CDR2 YFSETQ. V shed 4 bases, J shed 6 bases, and the junction held 7 bases outside the gene matches. TCRdb keeps only in-frame clones here, not all; method: immunoSEQ multiplex PCR. This table holds some 70,000 clones, about 92% found once. This specimen was CD4+ or CD8+ T cells sorted from blood, taken in a trial of the OX40 agonist ivuxolimab. The V call is TRBV5-1, the J call TRBJ2-1, with 7 bases aligning to TRBD1. The sequence came from an adult with an advanced solid tumor such as melanoma, head and neck, liver or kidney cancer. DNA for the CDR3: TGCGCCAGCAGCACGGGACAGCAGTTCAATGAGCAGTTCTTC. As protein: CASSTGQQFNEQFF.